The present entry profiles one T cell receptor (beta chain) with its context. Antigen: not known. The junction differs from germline at one of its ends, possibly a read error. This sample is drawn from a study of cytomegalovirus exposure and HLA in healthy donors. The PCR was carried out with 60 Vbeta primers and 13 Jbeta primers. Profiled with immunoSEQ multiplex PCR; TCRdb holds only in-frame clones, not every one. This sample has about 180,000 clones, with about four fifths found just once. Study outcomes and limitations: Available immune exposure information covered CMV serostatus only.

The sequence was obtained from a man between 25 and 39 years old in good health and CMV-seropositive. Source material: PBMCs.

CDR3 coding DNA: TGTGCCAGCAGTGAAGCAAGCGACAGCATCAAAGACCGGCACTTC. Protein sequence: CASSEASDSIKDRHF. The gene calls are TRBV6-1 and TRBJ2-5; the D gene is possibly TRBD1 (5 bases). Per germline, CDR1 MNHNS and CDR2 SASEGT. This CDR3 is built from 15 residues.